The present TCR beta chain was sequenced within a study of cytomegalovirus exposure and HLA in healthy donors. Broader study findings: It was found in a later analysis that first-cohort TCR clusters tended to co-occur in the 120 validation repertoires.

Assay used: immunoSEQ multiplex PCR; TCRdb lists only in-frame clones, some missing. The data contain over 150,000 clones, more than 80% of them seen just once; the ten biggest clones take up about 3%. As regards this clone: The antigen is not known.

CDR1 and CDR2 (germline): SGHRS, YFSETQ. The CDR3 has 15 residues. Deletions cut 0 bases from V and 0 bases from J, with 8 bases between. The clonotype originates from a woman aged 18-30 years in good health and CMV-seropositive. This chain links TRBV5-1 with TRBJ2-3; no clear D gene. Sample: PBMCs. Here the CDR3 reads CASSLDLTSTDTQYF. The CDR3 nucleotides are TGCGCCAGCAGCTTGGACTTGACTAGCACAGATACGCAGTATTTT.